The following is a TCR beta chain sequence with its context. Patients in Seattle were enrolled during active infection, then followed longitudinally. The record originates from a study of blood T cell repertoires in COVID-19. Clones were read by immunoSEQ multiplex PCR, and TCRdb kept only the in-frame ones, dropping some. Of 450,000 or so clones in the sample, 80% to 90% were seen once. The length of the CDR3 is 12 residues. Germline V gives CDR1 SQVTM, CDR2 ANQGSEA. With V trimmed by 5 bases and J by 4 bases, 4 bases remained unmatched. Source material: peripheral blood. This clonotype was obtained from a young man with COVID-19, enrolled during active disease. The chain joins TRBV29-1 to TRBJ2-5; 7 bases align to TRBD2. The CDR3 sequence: CSVLASGETQYF. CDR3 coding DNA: TGCAGCGTTTTAGCTAGCGGAGAGACCCAGTACTTC.